This passage covers 25 T cell receptor beta chains from one sample sequenced in a study of blood T cell repertoires in COVID-19 (dated by TCRdb to about 2020). Libraries were built with the immunoSEQ multiplex PCR assay. TCRdb obtained this table from immuneACCESS and retained in-frame rearrangements with V and J assigned. These tables miss some clones; where compared with another copy, unresolved V genes account for less than half of the shortfall, and the remainder is unexplained. The sample yields some 200,000 clones; around 87% were counted once. The biggest ten clones account for around 2.7% of the sample. Sequenced input: peripheral blood. The receptors were sampled from a man aged 35 to 55 with active or convalescent COVID-19.

The gene calls are TRBV4-1 and TRBJ2-5, with TRBD1 identical over 7 bases. The junction had 3 bases not matched to a gene; V was cut back by 3 bases and J by 2 bases. Germline V gives CDR1 MGHRA, CDR2 YSYEKL. The CDR3 length is 14 residues. Here the CDR3 reads CASSQGQLQETQYF. CDR3 sequence (DNA): TGCGCCAGCAGCCAGGGACAGCTTCAAGAGACCCAGTACTTC.

V is TRBV7-8 and J is TRBJ1-5; TRBD1 matches at 11 bases. Germline V gene lookup returns CDR1 SGHVS and CDR2 FQNEAQ. The trim removed 3 bases at V and 6 bases at J, leaving 10 bases unmatched. There are 17 residues in the CDR3. CDR3 DNA: TGTGCCAGCAGCTTGACCAATGTCGGGACAGGGGGTCAGCCCCAGCATTTT. This codes for CASSLTNVGTGGQPQHF.

The J gene is TRBJ1-2, the V gene TRBV4-1; possible D gene TRBD1, 6 bases. Trimming pared 0 bases from V and 3 bases from J, leaving 11 bases between. This CDR3 comprises 15 residues. Germline V lookup: CDR1 MGHRA, CDR2 YSYEKL. This chain's CDR3 is CASSQDGGGYYGYTF. The DNA of the CDR3 is TGCGCCAGCAGCCAAGATGGTGGGGGCTACTATGGCTACACCTTC.

This chain uses TRBV4-1 with TRBJ1-2; 9 bases are shared with TRBD1. This CDR3 has 15 amino acids. Germline V gene lookup returns CDR1 MGHRA and CDR2 YSYEKL. V lost 5 bases to trimming and J lost 5 bases; unmatched junction nucleotides: 9. This chain's CDR3 is CASSAPGTGSYGYTF. The DNA of the CDR3 is TGCGCCAGCAGCGCACCCGGGACAGGGTCATATGGCTACACCTTC.

This sequence joins TRBV11-2 and TRBJ2-7; D is perhaps TRBD2 (6 bases). The CDR3 is 13 amino acids. CDR1 is SGHAT, CDR2 FQNNGV, per germline. V was clipped by 2 bases and J by 6 bases, with 11 bases between them. The CDR3 nucleotides are TGTGCCAGCAGCTTAAGAATGGGGGGCGAGCAGTACTTC. Amino acids: CASSLRMGGEQYF. Full variable domain (remainder filled in from reference TRBV11-2 and TRBJ2-7): EAGVAQSPRYKIIEKRQSVAFWCNPISGHATLYWYQQILGQGPKLLIQFQNNGVVDDSQLPKDRFSAERLKGVDSTLKIQPAKLEDSAVYLCASSLRMGGEQYFGPGTRLTVT.

The sample holds one count of this clone. The chain joins TRBV5-5 to TRBJ2-7; perhaps TRBD2 as D (6 bases). Trimming took off 0 bases at V and 2 bases at J, with 15 bases between the two ends. The germline V gene has CDR1 SGHKS and CDR2 YYEKEE (reference sequence). The CDR3 sequence is 16 residues long. The CDR3 reads CASSLVGGYGPYEQYF. The DNA for the CDR3 is TGTGCCAGCAGCTTGGTCGGGGGTTATGGGCCCTACGAGCAGTACTTC.

J is TRBJ2-5 and V is TRBV5-5; the match to TRBD1 covers 11 bases. The CDR3 contains 17 residues. Unmatched junction bases numbered 9, after V lost 3 bases and J lost 2 bases. Germline CDR1 reads SGHKS; CDR2 reads YYEKEE (reference sequence). CDR3 region: CASSYGAGTGGQETQYF. The CDR3 DNA reads TGTGCCAGCAGCTACGGAGCAGGGACAGGGGGACAAGAGACCCAGTACTTC.

The CDR3 DNA sequence: TGTGCCTGGCGGGGACAGGGCCGGTATGGCTACACCTTC. Protein product: CAWRGQGRYGYTF. The genes are TRBV30 and TRBJ1-2, with 9 bases that match TRBD1. The CDR3 loop spans 13 amino acids. Germline values: CDR1 GTSNPN, CDR2 SVGIG (reference sequence). V lost 5 bases, J lost 5 bases, and 6 bases stayed unmatched.

V usage is TRBV2 and J usage is TRBJ1-6; possible D gene TRBD1, 6 bases. The ends were cut back, 8 bases at V and 8 bases at J, with 31 bases in the middle. The CDR3 loop spans 19 amino acids. CDR1 SNHLY and CDR2 FYNNEI come from the germline V gene. This CDR3 is CASSQGGVITQSRDSPLHF. CDR3 nucleotide sequence: TGTGCCAGCTCTCAAGGGGGGGTTATTACTCAATCGAGGGATTCACCCCTCCACTTT.

V and J are TRBV4-3 and TRBJ1-6; TRBD1 matches at 12 bases. J was trimmed by 9 bases and V by 4 bases; bases with no gene match: 16. In germline, CDR1 is LGHNA, CDR2 YSLEER. This CDR3 has 19 amino acids. The CDR3 loop is CASSLGARDRGLKSSPLHF. The CDR3 DNA is TGCGCCAGCAGCCTCGGCGCCCGGGACAGGGGGCTAAAAAGTTCACCCCTCCACTTT.

The chain employs TRBV7-8 and TRBJ1-1; no clear D. The CDR3 sequence is 15 residues long. From germline, CDR1 is SGHVS and CDR2 FQNEAQ. The ends were cut back, 0 bases at V and 2 bases at J, with 10 bases in the middle. The CDR3 region has the DNA TGTGCCAGCAGCTTAGCCGGCGGCGACAACACTGAAGCTTTCTTT. It translates to CASSLAGGDNTEAFF.

V gene TRBV18 combines with J gene TRBJ1-1; D not certain. The CDR3 has 15 residues. Per germline, CDR1 KGHSH and CDR2 LQKENI. Trimming stripped 6 bases from V and 1 base from J, with 15 bases between. This CDR3 reads CASSNTITQNTEAFF. CDR3 DNA: TGTGCCAGCTCTAATACTATTACACAGAACACTGAAGCTTTCTTT.

V usage is TRBV6-5 and J usage is TRBJ1-5; D might be TRBD1 (6 bases). The ends were cut back, 0 bases at V and 7 bases at J, with 10 bases in the middle. Per the germline V gene, CDR1 is MNHEY and CDR2 is SVGAGI. The CDR3 is 14 residues long. DNA for the CDR3: TGTGCCAGCAGTTACTCAACCAGGGGACAGCCCCAGCATTTT. This sequence encodes CASSYSTRGQPQHF.

The CDR3 sequence: CASSVEEGWDQPQHF. In DNA, the CDR3 is TGTGCCAGCAGCGTAGAAGAGGGTTGGGATCAGCCCCAGCATTTT. The chain couples TRBV9 to TRBJ1-5; D is uncertain. V lost 0 bases and J lost 5, with 12 bases in between. The length of the CDR3 is 15 residues. CDR1 is SGDLS and CDR2 is YYNGEE in the germline V gene. Full variable domain (remainder filled in from reference TRBV9 and TRBJ1-5): DSGVTQTPKHLITATGQRVTLRCSPRSGDLSVYWYQQSLDQGLQFLIQYYNGEERAKGNILERFSAQQFPDLHSELNLSSLELGDSALYFCASSVEEGWDQPQHFGDGTRLSIL.

The V call is TRBV29-1, the J call TRBJ2-4, with 9 nucleotides matching TRBD1. This CDR3 is built from 12 residues. CDR1 is SQVTM, CDR2 ANQGSEA, per germline. The junction had 1 base not matched to a gene; V was cut back by 4 bases and J by 6 bases. The DNA of the CDR3 is TGCAGCGTTGCGGACAGGGGAAACATTCAGTACTTC. This sequence encodes CSVADRGNIQYF.

The chain joins TRBV4-1 to TRBJ1-5; no reliable D call. V shed 0 bases and J shed 6 bases, with 15 bases lying between them. This CDR3 contains 16 residues. The germline V gene encodes CDR1 MGHRA and CDR2 YSYEKL. In DNA form, the CDR3 reads TGCGCCAGCAGCCAAGATGAGGCACGGGGTACTCAGCCCCAGCATTTT. It translates to CASSQDEARGTQPQHF.

The chain links TRBV2 to TRBJ2-6, with D perhaps TRBD1 (6 bases). V shed 4 bases and J shed 4 bases, with 11 bases lying between them. Germline V gene sequence: CDR1 SNHLY, CDR2 FYNNEI. CDR3 size: 15 residues. In DNA form, the CDR3 reads TGTGCCAGCAGTGTGGGGGCTTACGGGGCCAACGTCCTGACTTTC. Translation: CASSVGAYGANVLTF.

This chain uses TRBV2 with TRBJ2-2, with 10 bases lining up with TRBD1. J lost 4 bases, V lost 7 bases, and 9 bases had no gene match. This CDR3 is 16 amino acids long. In germline, CDR1 is SNHLY, CDR2 FYNNEI. The CDR3 DNA sequence: TGTGCCAGCATGAGGCCGAGACAGGGGGCCACCGGGGAGCTGTTTTTT. This translates into CASMRPRQGATGELFF.

The V call is TRBV4-1, the J call TRBJ1-1; TRBD1 might be the D (5 bases). V was shortened by 1 base and J by 0 bases, with 12 bases between the two germline ends. This CDR3 region has 16 residues. Looked up from germline, CDR1 is MGHRA and CDR2 is YSYEKL. CDR3 bases: TGCGCCAGCAGCCAAGGCTTTGGGGGGGTGAACACTGAAGCTTTCTTT. It encodes CASSQGFGGVNTEAFF.

The rearrangement links TRBV27 to TRBJ2-2, with D maybe TRBD1 (5 bases). V was clipped by 2 bases and J by 7 bases, with 11 bases between them. Looked up from germline, CDR1 is MNHEY and CDR2 is SMNVEV (reference sequence). There are 14 residues in the CDR3. CDR3 coding DNA: TGTGCCAGCAGTTTAATCCAGGGTGGCGGGGAGCTGTTTTTT. Amino acid sequence: CASSLIQGGGELFF.

V and J are TRBV6-5 and TRBJ2-2; D might be TRBD1 (6 bases). Trimming removed 8 bases from V and 3 bases from J, with 13 bases in between. The germline V gene encodes CDR1 MNHEY and CDR2 SVGAGI. The CDR3 is 14 residues long. Here the CDR3 reads CASGTGLDTGELFF. DNA for the CDR3: TGTGCCAGCGGAACAGGGTTAGACACCGGGGAGCTGTTTTTT.

Written as DNA, the CDR3 is TGTGCCAGCAACTTAGGGCAGGACATTGGGTTGGATGAAGCTTTCTTT. Protein product: CASNLGQDIGLDEAFF. The V gene is TRBV6-6, the J gene TRBJ1-1, with D maybe TRBD1 (5 bases). Germline values: CDR1 MNHNY, CDR2 SVGAGI (reference sequence). This CDR3 is built from 16 residues. V lost 7 bases and J 7 bases, leaving 25 bases between the germline ends.

This clone was detected only once. This chain joins TRBV5-6 and TRBJ2-7, with TRBD2 matching over 12 bases. This CDR3 has 18 residues. The V gene's germline CDR1 is SGHDT and CDR2 YYEEEE. V lost 3 bases to trimming and J lost 9 bases; unmatched junction nucleotides: 19. DNA of the CDR3: TGTGCCAGCAGCTCGATTCCAGACCTACTAGCGGGGGGAGGGTGGCAGTACTTC. Its translation: CASSSIPDLLAGGGWQYF. Supplemented by reference TRBV5-6 and TRBJ2-7, the full variable domain reads DAGVTQSPTHLIKTRGQQVTLRCSPKSGHDTVSWYQQALGQGPQFIFQYYEEEERQRGNFPDRFSGHQFPNYSSELNVNALLLGDSALYLCASSSIPDLLAGGGWQYFGPGTRLTVT.

The V and J genes are TRBV2 and TRBJ1-3, with a possible D match to TRBD1 (6 bases). The CDR3 runs to 13 residues. The V gene lost 9 bases and the J gene lost 4 bases, with 13 bases spanning the gap. Germline CDR1 SNHLY, CDR2 FYNNEI. The CDR3 coding sequence is TGTGCCAGTCAGGGGATCTCCGGAAACACCATATATTTT. Residues: CASQGISGNTIYF.

V usage is TRBV2 and J usage is TRBJ1-5; 10 bases map to TRBD1. This CDR3 has 17 residues. V lost 6 bases to trimming and J lost 5 bases; unmatched junction nucleotides: 13. CDR1 and CDR2 (germline): SNHLY, FYNNEI. The CDR3 here is CASSKRRQGAGDQPQHF. The DNA for the CDR3 is TGTGCCAGCAGCAAGCGACGACAGGGGGCTGGGGATCAGCCCCAGCATTTT. Full variable domain (rest looked up from reference TRBV2 and TRBJ1-5): EPEVTQTPSHQVTQMGQEVILRCVPISNHLYFYWYRQILGQKVEFLVSFYNNEISEKSEIFDDQFSVERPDGSNFTLKIRSTKLEDSAMYFCASSKRRQGAGDQPQHFGDGTRLSIL.